These T cell receptor beta chains were read from a single sample in a study of cytomegalovirus exposure and HLA in healthy donors. The table came from immunoSEQ multiplex PCR; TCRdb's copy has only in-frame clones and leaves some out. The data hold tens of thousands of clones, with more than 75% observed a single time. The specimen was PBMCs. The receptors come from a female donor in good health and CMV-seronegative. Each CDR3 is given with its conserved first and last residue. Each record gives: J gene, clone size, V gene, D gene, CDR3 protein, CDR3 DNA. D genes are given only for firm matches. Size values are once, few and many counts, or a class for expanded clones, and some rows have none.

j_gene: TRBJ1-5
abundance: few
v_gene: TRBV6-6
d_gene: TRBD1
CDR3aa: CASSYLNRGDQPQHF
CDR3nt: TGTGCCAGCAGTTACTTAAACAGGGGCGATCAGCCCCAGCATTTT

j_gene: TRBJ2-3
abundance: -
v_gene: TRBV5-6
d_gene: -
CDR3aa: CASSLRRGLTDTQYF
CDR3nt: TGTGCCAGCAGCTTGAGGAGGGGTCTCACAGATACGCAGTATTTT

j_gene: TRBJ1-6
abundance: -
v_gene: TRBV5-1
d_gene: TRBD1
CDR3aa: CASSSTRGTGPIPLHF
CDR3nt: TGCGCCAGCAGTTCCACCCGCGGGACAGGACCAATACCCCTCCACTTT

j_gene: TRBJ2-5
abundance: -
v_gene: TRBV7-9
d_gene: -
CDR3aa: CSSQSLGATQYF
CDR3nt: TGTTCCAGCCAATCGCTAGGGGCGACCCAGTACTTC

j_gene: TRBJ2-2
abundance: few
v_gene: TRBV7-3
d_gene: TRBD1
CDR3aa: CASSSRSAGQGPGELFF
CDR3nt: TGTGCCAGCAGCTCCAGATCGGCGGGACAGGGCCCCGGGGAGCTGTTTTTT

j_gene: TRBJ1-6
abundance: -
v_gene: TRBV27
d_gene: -
CDR3aa: CASSLRPGGGAGSPLHF
CDR3nt: TGTGCCAGCAGTTTACGCCCCGGGGGGGGTGCGGGTTCACCCCTCCATTTT

j_gene: TRBJ1-5
abundance: -
v_gene: TRBV18
d_gene: -
CDR3aa: CASSPGTRQPQHF
CDR3nt: TGTGCCAGCTCACCAGGGACTCGGCAGCCCCAGCATTTT

j_gene: TRBJ2-7
abundance: -
v_gene: TRBV11-2
d_gene: TRBD1
CDR3aa: CASSLLQGTGTYEQYF
CDR3nt: TGTGCCAGCAGCTTATTACAGGGGACGGGAACCTACGAGCAGTACTTC

j_gene: TRBJ1-1
abundance: -
v_gene: TRBV21-1
d_gene: -
CDR3aa: CLPGQGEAFF
CDR3nt: TGCTTACCGGGACAGGGTGAAGCTTTCTTT

j_gene: TRBJ2-7
abundance: -
v_gene: TRBV5-1
d_gene: TRBD1
CDR3aa: CASSLNTGTGSYEQYF
CDR3nt: TGCGCCAGCAGCTTAAATACCGGGACAGGGAGCTACGAGCAGTACTTC

j_gene: TRBJ1-3
abundance: -
v_gene: TRBV19
d_gene: TRBD1
CDR3aa: CASTGGDLGNTIYF
CDR3nt: TGTGCCAGTACAGGGGGCGATCTAGGAAACACCATATATTTT

j_gene: TRBJ2-5
abundance: -
v_gene: TRBV5-6
d_gene: TRBD1
CDR3aa: CASSFRGPGETQYF
CDR3nt: TGTGCCAGCAGCTTCAGGGGGCCAGGAGAGACCCAGTACTTC

j_gene: TRBJ1-1
abundance: few
v_gene: TRBV2
d_gene: TRBD1
CDR3aa: CASRRQGANTEAFF
CDR3nt: TGTGCCAGCAGGCGACAGGGGGCAAACACTGAAGCTTTCTTT

j_gene: TRBJ1-5
abundance: -
v_gene: TRBV19
d_gene: TRBD1
CDR3aa: CASSIGRQGVSNQPQHF
CDR3nt: TGTGCCAGTAGTATAGGTCGGCAGGGGGTTAGCAATCAGCCCCAGCATTTT

j_gene: TRBJ1-1
abundance: -
v_gene: TRBV7-9
d_gene: -
CDR3aa: CASSLGRLYRDTEAFF
CDR3nt: TGTGCCAGCAGCTTGGGGCGACTTTATCGGGACACTGAAGCTTTCTTT

j_gene: TRBJ2-3
abundance: -
v_gene: TRBV2
d_gene: -
CDR3aa: CASSAREDTQYF
CDR3nt: TGTGCCAGCAGTGCACGGGAAGATACGCAGTATTTT

j_gene: TRBJ2-7
abundance: -
v_gene: TRBV6-5
d_gene: TRBD1
CDR3aa: CASSWDRAHEQYF
CDR3nt: TGTGCCAGCAGTTGGGACAGGGCCCACGAGCAGTACTTC

j_gene: TRBJ1-1
abundance: -
v_gene: TRBV5-1
d_gene: -
CDR3aa: CASSLEVLNTEAFF
CDR3nt: TGCGCCAGCAGCTTAGAGGTTCTGAACACTGAAGCTTTCTTT

j_gene: TRBJ2-1
abundance: -
v_gene: TRBV20-1
d_gene: TRBD2
CDR3aa: CSADRRGGYFF
CDR3nt: TGCAGTGCTGACCGGCGGGGGGGGTATTTCTTC

j_gene: TRBJ2-1
abundance: -
v_gene: TRBV10-3
d_gene: TRBD1
CDR3aa: CAIRGTDRVRNEQFF
CDR3nt: TGTGCCATCAGAGGTACCGACAGGGTAAGGAATGAGCAGTTCTTC

j_gene: TRBJ2-5
abundance: -
v_gene: TRBV5-1
d_gene: TRBD1
CDR3aa: CASSLLTGQETQYF
CDR3nt: TGCGCCAGCAGCTTGTTGACAGGGCAAGAGACCCAGTACTTC

j_gene: TRBJ1-6
abundance: -
v_gene: TRBV2
d_gene: -
CDR3aa: CASSENWQGGSPLHF
CDR3nt: TGTGCCAGCAGTGAAAACTGGCAGGGAGGCTCACCCCTCCACTTT

j_gene: TRBJ1-3
abundance: -
v_gene: TRBV9
d_gene: -
CDR3aa: CASSVGDTEYSGNTIYF
CDR3nt: TGTGCCAGCAGCGTCGGGGACACAGAATACTCTGGAAACACCATATATTTT

j_gene: TRBJ1-2
abundance: -
v_gene: TRBV18
d_gene: TRBD1
CDR3aa: CASSPGTAANYGYTF
CDR3nt: TGTGCCAGCTCACCGGGGACAGCAGCTAACTATGGCTACACCTTC

j_gene: TRBJ2-5
abundance: -
v_gene: TRBV11-3
d_gene: -
CDR3aa: CASSLGVGQNQETQYF
CDR3nt: TGTGCCAGCAGCTTAGGGGTGGGACAAAACCAAGAGACCCAGTACTTC

j_gene: TRBJ2-1
abundance: -
v_gene: TRBV4-3
d_gene: TRBD2
CDR3aa: CASSQELAGGLIKQFF
CDR3nt: TGCGCCAGCAGCCAAGAGCTAGCGGGGGGACTTATTAAGCAGTTCTTC

j_gene: TRBJ1-2
abundance: -
v_gene: TRBV5-1
d_gene: TRBD1
CDR3aa: CASSHGQGDYGYTF
CDR3nt: TGCGCCAGCAGCCACGGACAGGGAGACTATGGCTACACCTTC

j_gene: TRBJ2-6
abundance: -
v_gene: TRBV19
d_gene: -
CDR3aa: CASSNVPRQSNVLTF
CDR3nt: TGTGCCAGTAGTAACGTCCCCCGTCAGTCCAACGTCCTGACTTTC

j_gene: TRBJ2-3
abundance: -
v_gene: TRBV6-6
d_gene: -
CDR3aa: CASSYPSSGTDTQYF
CDR3nt: TGTGCCAGCAGTTACCCCTCGAGTGGCACAGATACGCAGTATTTT

j_gene: TRBJ1-2
abundance: -
v_gene: TRBV9
d_gene: TRBD1
CDR3aa: CASSAGAGDRVQGYTF
CDR3nt: TGTGCCAGCAGCGCAGGGGCCGGCGACAGGGTGCAGGGCTACACCTTC